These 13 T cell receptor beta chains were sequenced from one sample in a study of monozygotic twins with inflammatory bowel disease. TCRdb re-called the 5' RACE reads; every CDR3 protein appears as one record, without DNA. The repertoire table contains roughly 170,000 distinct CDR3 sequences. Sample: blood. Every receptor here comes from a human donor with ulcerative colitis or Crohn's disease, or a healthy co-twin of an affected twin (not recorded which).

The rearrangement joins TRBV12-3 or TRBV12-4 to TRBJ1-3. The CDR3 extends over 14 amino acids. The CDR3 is CASSSLERGNTIYF.

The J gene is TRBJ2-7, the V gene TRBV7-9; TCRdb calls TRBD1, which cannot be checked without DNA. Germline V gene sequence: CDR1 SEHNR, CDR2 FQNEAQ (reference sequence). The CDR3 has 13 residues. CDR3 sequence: CASSRTGDHEQYF.

The CDR3 protein is CASTSPGRPDDTEAFF. The chain carries TRBV5-4 and TRBJ1-1. Germline CDR1 reads SGHNT; CDR2 reads YYREEE (reference sequence). CDR3 size: 16 residues.

CDR3 region: CAISRQAPTTNEKLFF. The chain links TRBV10-3 to TRBJ1-4; TCRdb designates TRBD1, a call that cannot be tested without DNA. The CDR3 has 16 residues. Germline V gene sequence: CDR1 ENHRY, CDR2 SYGVKD.

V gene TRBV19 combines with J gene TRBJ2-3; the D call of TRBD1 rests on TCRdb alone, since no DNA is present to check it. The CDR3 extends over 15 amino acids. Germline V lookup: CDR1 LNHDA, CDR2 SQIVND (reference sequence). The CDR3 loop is CASLGGADPTDTQYF.

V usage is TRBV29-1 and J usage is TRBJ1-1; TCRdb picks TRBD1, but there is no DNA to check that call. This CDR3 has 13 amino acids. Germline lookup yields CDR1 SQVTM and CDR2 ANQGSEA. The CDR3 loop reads CSVATGWKTEAFF.

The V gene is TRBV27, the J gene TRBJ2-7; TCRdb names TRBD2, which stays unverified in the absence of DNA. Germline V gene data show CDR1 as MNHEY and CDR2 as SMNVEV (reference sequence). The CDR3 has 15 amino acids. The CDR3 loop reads CASSFGGITRYEQYF.

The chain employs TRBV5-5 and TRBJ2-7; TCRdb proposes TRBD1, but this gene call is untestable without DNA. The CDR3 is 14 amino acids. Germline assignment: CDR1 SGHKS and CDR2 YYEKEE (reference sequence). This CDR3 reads CASSFAGGSYEQYF. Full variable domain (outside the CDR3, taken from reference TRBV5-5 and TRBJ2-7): DAGVTQSPTHLIKTRGQQVTLRCSPISGHKSVSWYQQVLGQGPQFIFQYYEKEERGRGNFPDRFSARQFPNYSSELNVNALLLGDSALYLCASSFAGGSYEQYFGPGTRLTVT.

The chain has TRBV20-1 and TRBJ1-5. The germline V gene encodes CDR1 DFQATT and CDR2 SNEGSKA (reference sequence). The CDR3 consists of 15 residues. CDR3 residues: CSARDPRLIYQPQHF.

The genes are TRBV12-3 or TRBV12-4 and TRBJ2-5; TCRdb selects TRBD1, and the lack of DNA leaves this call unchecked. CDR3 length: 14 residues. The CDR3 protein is CASRPTGSRETQYF.

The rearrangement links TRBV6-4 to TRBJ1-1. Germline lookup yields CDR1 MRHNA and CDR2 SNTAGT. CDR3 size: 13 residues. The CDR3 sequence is CASSYRSNTEAFF.

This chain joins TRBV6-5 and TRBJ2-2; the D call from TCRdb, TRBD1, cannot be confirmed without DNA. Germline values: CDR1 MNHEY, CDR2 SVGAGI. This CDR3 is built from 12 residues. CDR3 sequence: CASEDRAGELFF.

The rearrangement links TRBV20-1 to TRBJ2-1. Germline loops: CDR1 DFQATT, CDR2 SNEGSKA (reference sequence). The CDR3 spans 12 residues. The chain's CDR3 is CSASFPYNEQFF.